These T cell receptor beta chains were read from a single sample in a study of response to subunit inactivated influenza vaccine. TCRdb ran MiXCR on the RT-PCR reads and lists one entry per CDR3 protein. Counted here are under 750,000 distinct CDR3 sequences, about 10% occurring once; the ten biggest clones make up 9.5% to 13%. The source was PBMCs from blood, collected on the day of vaccination. The receptors shown here come from a man over 45 who received an inactivated influenza vaccine. Both conserved end residues are part of each CDR3. A D gene is named only where the DNA matches it firmly. Clone sizes are given selectively: once, few, many, or a class where the clone is expanded.

clone_size j_call v_call d_call cdr3_nt cdr3_aa
few TRBJ1-5 TRBV12-3/TRBV12-4 TRBD1 TGTGCCAGCAGTCACACCCCCGGACAGGGAGGCAATCAGCCCCAGCATTTT CASSHTPGQGGNQPQHF
many TRBJ2-5 TRBV18 NA TGTGCCAGCAGCCCTCAAGAGACCCAGTACTTC CASSPQETQYF
many TRBJ2-7 TRBV12-3/TRBV12-4 NA TGTGCCAGCAGTCTCTCCGGGAGAGAGCAGTACTTC CASSLSGREQYF
few TRBJ2-6 TRBV12-3/TRBV12-4 NA TGTGCCAGCTGCTCTGGGGCCAACGTCCTGACTTTC CASCSGANVLTF
few TRBJ2-7 TRBV5-1 TRBD1 TGCGCCAGCAGCTTGGCCGGGACAGAATTCTCCTACGAGCAGTACTTC CASSLAGTEFSYEQYF
NA TRBJ2-7 TRBV5-1 NA TGCGCCAGCAGCGCAACAAAGACCTACGAGCAGTACTTC CASSATKTYEQYF
NA TRBJ2-1 TRBV19 TRBD2 TGTGCCAGTAGTATCGGACTAGCGGGAGCCAATGAGCAGTTCTTC CASSIGLAGANEQFF
few TRBJ2-1 TRBV5-1 TRBD2 TGCGCCAGCAGCTTGAAGGCTAGCGGGAAAGTAACCTACAATGAGCAGTTCTTC CASSLKASGKVTYNEQFF
few TRBJ1-1 TRBV29-1 TRBD1 TGCAGCGTTGTGGGACAGATGAACACTGAAGCTTTCTTT CSVVGQMNTEAFF
many TRBJ2-7 TRBV5-1 TRBD1 TGCGCCAGCAGCTTGCGGACAGGGGGCGACGAGCAGTACTTC CASSLRTGGDEQYF
many TRBJ1-6 TRBV27 TRBD1 TGTGCCAGCAGTTTGGACAGGGGGAGTTCACCCCTCCACTTT CASSLDRGSSPLHF
many TRBJ1-5 TRBV6-2/TRBV6-3 NA TGTGCCAGCAGGCCCGGACAGATTTACAATCAGCCCCAGCATTTT CASRPGQIYNQPQHF
few TRBJ2-7 TRBV11-3 NA TGTGCCAGCAGCTTAAATCTACACGAGCAGTACTTC CASSLNLHEQYF
few TRBJ1-5 TRBV4-2 TRBD1 TGTGCCAGCAGCCAAGACGGACAGGGGGACCAGCCCCAGCATTTT CASSQDGQGDQPQHF
NA TRBJ2-5 TRBV24-1 NA TGTGCCACCAGTGATCACTTAGGGCAGCAAGAGACCCAGTACTTC CATSDHLGQQETQYF
few TRBJ2-3 TRBV6-5 TRBD2 TGTGCCAGCAGTTATTCCGGACTAGCGGGGAAAGTTACGCAGTATTTT CASSYSGLAGKVTQYF
NA TRBJ2-1 TRBV20-1 TRBD2 TGCAGTGCTAGAGATGTGGCGGGGGAATACAATGAGCAGTTCTTC CSARDVAGEYNEQFF
NA TRBJ2-7 TRBV9 TRBD2 TGTGCCAGCAGCGTAGGTCCTAGCGGGAGTGGCCTATACGAGCAGTACTTC CASSVGPSGSGLYEQYF
few TRBJ1-1 TRBV6-5 NA TGTGCCAGCAGTTACTCGGTAGTCGCCACTGAAGCTTTCTTT CASSYSVVATEAFF
many TRBJ1-4 TRBV15 NA TGTGCCACCAGCAGAGCCTTCACGGAAACTAATGAAAAACTGTTTTTT CATSRAFTETNEKLFF
NA TRBJ2-3 TRBV7-2 TRBD1 TGTGCCAGCAGCCCAATCGTGGGACAGGGAACAGATACGCAGTATTTT CASSPIVGQGTDTQYF
few TRBJ2-1 TRBV18 NA TGTGCCAGCTCACCGCTAATACCCGGGACTTCTAGCAATGAGCAGTTCTTC CASSPLIPGTSSNEQFF
NA TRBJ2-2 TRBV9 NA TGTGCCAGCAGCGTAGAGGCTCGCGGGGAGCTGTTTTTT CASSVEARGELFF
NA TRBJ2-7 TRBV4-3 NA TGCGCCAGCAGCCAAGATCAAACAGGGCTGTACGAGCAGTACTTC CASSQDQTGLYEQYF
NA TRBJ2-2 TRBV28 NA TGTGCCAGCAGTTTATTCAACCCCGGGGAGCTGTTTTTT CASSLFNPGELFF
NA TRBJ2-3 TRBV6-5 NA TGTGCCAGCAGTTACGGGGAAACCTTCACAGATACGCAGTATTTT CASSYGETFTDTQYF
once TRBJ2-5 TRBV30 NA TGTGCCTGGAGGCAGGGAGGCGAGACCCAGTACTTC CAWRQGGETQYF
many TRBJ2-7 TRBV4-2 NA TGTGCCAGCAGCCAAGGTCCCTCCTACGAGCAGTACTTC CASSQGPSYEQYF